The 9 T cell receptor beta chains in this list originate from one sample, sequenced in a study of shared clonotypes between healthy human individuals (dated by TCRdb to 2018 to 2021). The library was made by the immunoSEQ multiplex PCR assay. Here the immuneACCESS table is served through TCRdb, limited to in-frame sequences with V and J called. Missing clones are a known gap in these copies; in checked studies unresolved V genes cover under half, and the rest lacks a known reason. Counted in this sample were around 100,000 clones; roughly two thirds of them appeared once. The top ten constitute 45% to 50% of the sample. The specimen was memory CD8+ T cells sorted from blood. In the paper's terms, the cell subset or site label means: CD45RO+ cells pooled with CCR7-negative TemRA cells. The receptors stem from a man aged 25 to 40 in good health.

J is TRBJ2-3 and V is TRBV29-1; D is perhaps TRBD2 (6 bases). Germline-derived CDR1 and CDR2 are SQVTM and ANQGSEA. The CDR3 covers 13 residues. V gave up 6 bases and J gave up 5 bases, with 15 bases separating them. As DNA, the CDR3 is TGCAGCGTGGCGGGCGGGGCAGGAGATACGCAGTATTTT. Translated, it gives CSVAGGAGDTQYF.

About this clone itself: At one end the junction does not follow the germline gene, possibly because of a read error. This sequence joins TRBV28 and TRBJ1-2, with D perhaps TRBD1 (5 bases). Germline V gene data show CDR1 as MDHEN and CDR2 as SYDVKM. The CDR3 sequence is 10 residues long. The CDR3 sequence: CASRRGEDSF. The CDR3 nucleotides read TGTGCCAGCAGGCGGGGGGAGGACTCCTTC.

The chain links TRBV27 to TRBJ2-3; D is ambiguous. The V and J ends lost 10 bases and 7 bases respectively, with 15 bases between them. CDR3 length: 12 amino acids. Germline CDR1 MNHEY, CDR2 SMNVEV (reference sequence). The CDR3 spells CATRRTDYTQYF. In DNA form, the CDR3 reads TGTGCCACCCGACGGACGGATTATACGCAGTATTTT.

The V gene is TRBV11-2, the J gene TRBJ2-7, with 7 bases aligning to TRBD1. Per germline, CDR1 SGHAT and CDR2 FQNNGV. V lost 0 bases and J lost 0; bases outside the gene matches: 2. The CDR3 has 15 amino acids. The DNA of the CDR3 is TGTGCCAGCAGCTTAGATAGGGACAGCTCCTACGAGCAGTACTTC. Its translation: CASSLDRDSSYEQYF.

This clone has a handful of counts. This chain connects TRBV27 to TRBJ2-5; 7 bases are a match to TRBD1. The junction had 10 bases not matched to a gene; V was cut back by 6 bases and J by 3 bases. Germline lookup yields CDR1 MNHEY and CDR2 SMNVEV (reference sequence). The CDR3 runs to 15 residues. The CDR3 loop is CASSTRTGGEETQYF. In DNA form, the CDR3 reads TGTGCCAGCAGCACCAGGACAGGTGGAGAAGAGACCCAGTACTTC.

The rearrangement links TRBV25-1 to TRBJ1-2, with TRBD1 matching 7 bases. Looked up from germline, CDR1 is MGHDK and CDR2 is SYGVNS. V dropped 8 bases and J dropped 7; count of bases not matched to a gene: 7. The CDR3 runs 12 residues. Here the CDR3 DNA reads TGTGCCAGCGATTACCCAGGGGGTGGCTACACCTTC. Translation: CASDYPGGGYTF.

This chain connects TRBV6-5 to TRBJ2-7; 8 bases are a match to TRBD1. CDR1 and CDR2 from the germline V gene are MNHEY and SVGAGI. The V gene end was trimmed by 2 bases and the J gene end by 3 bases; junction bases not matched to a gene: 6. The CDR3 contains 15 residues. The CDR3 here is CASSYGGTGDYEQYF. CDR3 bases: TGTGCCAGCAGTTACGGTGGGACAGGAGACTACGAGCAGTACTTC.

V is TRBV18 and J is TRBJ2-5; TRBD2 agrees at 8 bases. The CDR3 length is 17 residues. From germline, CDR1 is KGHSH and CDR2 LQKENI. The J segment lost 5 bases and the V segment lost 0 bases, leaving 11 bases of the junction unmatched. The CDR3 nucleotides are TGTGCCAGCTCACCACCGGAAGCGGGGGACCCCCGGGAGACCCAGTACTTC. Protein product: CASSPPEAGDPRETQYF.

The chain uses TRBV25-1 and TRBJ1-4, with D uncertain. Looked up from germline, CDR1 is MGHDK and CDR2 is SYGVNS. Trimming pared 1 base from V and 0 bases from J, leaving 9 bases between. The CDR3 spans 16 residues. The chain's CDR3 is CASSESRTPTNEKLFF. In DNA, the CDR3 is TGTGCCAGCAGTGAATCTAGGACCCCAACTAATGAAAAACTGTTTTTT.